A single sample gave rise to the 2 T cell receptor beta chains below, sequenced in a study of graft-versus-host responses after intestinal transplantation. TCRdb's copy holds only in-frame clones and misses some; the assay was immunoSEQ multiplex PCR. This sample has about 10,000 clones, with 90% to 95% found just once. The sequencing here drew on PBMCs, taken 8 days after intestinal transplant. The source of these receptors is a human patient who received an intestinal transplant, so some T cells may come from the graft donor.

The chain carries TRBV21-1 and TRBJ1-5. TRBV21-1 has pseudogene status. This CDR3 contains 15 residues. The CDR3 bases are TGTGCCAGCAGCAAATGCAGGGCCCGGGGTCAGCCCCAGCATTTT. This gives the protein CASSKCRARGQPQHF.

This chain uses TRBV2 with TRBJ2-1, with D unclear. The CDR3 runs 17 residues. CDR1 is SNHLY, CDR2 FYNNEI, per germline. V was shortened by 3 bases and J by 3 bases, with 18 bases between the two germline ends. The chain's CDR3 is CASSDFQTPMDYNEQFF. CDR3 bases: TGTGCCAGCAGTGATTTTCAGACTCCGATGGACTACAATGAGCAGTTCTTC.